This TCR beta chain was recovered during a study of spatial heterogeneity in lung cancer (dated by TCRdb to between 2018 and 2021). Context from the whole study: Beta-chain transcripts were consistently detected in greater numbers than alpha-chain transcripts, which likely reflected higher beta-chain transcript abundance. In the raw uncorrected reads, each unique combination of TCR and UMI appeared more than ten times on average. In non-small cell lung cancer, the study made a quantitative comparison of TCR alpha and beta repertoires among multiple tumor regions, matched nontumor lung and blood. Nonsynonymous mutation counts, determined by whole-exome sequencing of tumor tissue, were related to features of the TCR repertoire. At surgery, both alpha and beta chains were TCR-sequenced in more than 200 tumor regions, fewer than 85 matched nontumor lung samples and 56 PBMC samples. Broad study findings and their caveats: Additional single-cell paired TCR alpha and beta sequencing was considered necessary to confirm, at a functional level, the hypothesis that regional TCRs recognize regional mutations. Ubiquitous expanded tumor TCRs were detected in blood more often at tumor resection than at routine follow-up.

Library preparation used 5' RACE. Sequencing was carried out with a NextSeq 500. To allow correction of PCR and sequencing errors, the TCR library protocol tagged every TCR cDNA molecule with a unique molecular identifier. Concerning the study's data processing: Decombinator tools were used for TCR identification, UMI-based error correction and CDR3 extraction. Expanded TCRs were defined as those above a frequency of 2 per 1,000, corresponding to the top 1% of the tumor frequency distribution. Each repertoire was subsampled 100 times to 5,000 TCRs, after which Renyi diversity was computed with the R vegan package. CDR3 similarity networks were built from amino acid triplet string-kernel similarity, connecting CDR3s with pairwise similarity above 0.82. Using fastp trimming at Q25 and MiXCR clonotype assembly, TCRdb reanalyzed the public sequencing data and kept in-frame beta chains. Each CDR3 protein gets just one entry, which takes the most common genes and DNA from the rows behind it. The V and J calls were not made by the authors but by TCRdb's processing. This sample has around 87,000 distinct CDR3 sequences in its table, and 12% of those were observed once. Over 40% of the sample lies in the top ten.

This clonotype was found many times. The antigen it binds to is not known. Base quality data are lacking; no much larger clone is found one base away. The sample's time point label, decoded: sample taken at primary tumor resection. Whole RNA extracted from tumor and nontumor lung tissue, or from cryopreserved PBMC samples, was used for TCR sequencing without cell sorting. Samples were obtained from approximately 72 patients with early-stage, untreated non-small cell lung cancer from the lung TRACERx cohort. Patients were selected for TCR sequencing only if sufficient RNA was available from at least two tumor regions. The CDR3 holds 13 amino acids from the cysteine to the phenylalanine. Only the CDR3 part of the read is kept: 39 bases, read in frame from the first base. Trimming takes 0 bases from V and 6 bases from J, and the germline ends sit 9 bases apart. From a lookup of the germline V gene, CDR1 and CDR2 are SGDLS and YYNGEE.

The sequencing used PBMCs, collected at surgery. The TCR sequence derives from a male donor with early-stage non-small cell lung cancer. The sequence joins TRBV9 to TRBJ1-1, and the D gene may be TRBD1, 6 bases matching. The sequenced DNA: TGTGCCAGCAGCGTAGGTCCAGGGGCTGAAGCTTTCTTT. This yields the protein CASSVGPGAEAFF.